These 18 T cell receptor beta chains share one sample of origin, sequenced in a study of blood T cell repertoires in COVID-19 (TCRdb year 2020). Libraries were built with the immunoSEQ multiplex PCR assay. TCRdb re-hosts the immuneACCESS table, in-frame sequences only. Its copies lack some clones; in the studies checked, an unresolved V gene accounts for under half of them, and the cause for the rest is not known. In this sample the table shows more than 300,000 clones, under 95% of which occur a single time. The ten most abundant clones make up roughly 3.5% of the sample. The sequenced sample was peripheral blood. The receptors were sampled from a woman younger than 30 who had recovered from COVID-19.

The rearrangement joins TRBV11-2 to TRBJ2-1; no reliable D call. This CDR3 is built from 14 residues. V gave up 5 bases and J gave up 6 bases, with 14 bases separating them. Germline CDR1 reads SGHAT; CDR2 reads FQNNGV. The CDR3 DNA follows: TGTGCCAGCAGCCCCCTCCGGTCCACCAATGAGCAGTTCTTC. This encodes CASSPLRSTNEQFF.

The chain uses TRBV3-1 (or the pseudogene TRBV3-2) and TRBJ2-1; 10 nucleotides align to TRBD2. The V gene's germline CDR1 is LGHDT and CDR2 YNNKEL (reference sequence). The CDR3 loop spans 18 amino acids. J was trimmed by 10 bases and V by 0 bases; bases with no gene match: 15. As DNA, the CDR3 is TGTGCCAGCAGCCAAGACCCCCCGGGACTAGCGACCTTCTGGGAGCAGTTCTTC. The encoded protein is CASSQDPPGLATFWEQFF.

V and J are TRBV29-1 and TRBJ2-1; TRBD2 matches 12 bases. The V gene end was trimmed by 7 bases and the J gene end by 8 bases; junction bases not matched to a gene: 9. The CDR3 consists of 14 residues. Germline loops: CDR1 SQVTM, CDR2 ANQGSEA. In nucleotides, the CDR3 is TGCAGCGGGCCCGGACTAGCGGGAAACCATGAGCAGTTCTTC. It codes for CSGPGLAGNHEQFF.

The CDR3 DNA reads as TGTGCCAGCTCACCTCTTACTAGAGAAGATACGCAGTATTTT. It encodes CASSPLTREDTQYF. This chain connects TRBV18 to TRBJ2-3, with D possibly being TRBD2 (5 bases). From germline, CDR1 is KGHSH and CDR2 LQKENI. The CDR3 is 14 amino acids. Trimming cost V 3 bases and J 5 bases, with 12 bases left between them.

The chain links TRBV7-9 to TRBJ2-5, with 7 bases lining up with TRBD1. Germline trimming cut 3 bases from V and 3 bases from J; bases unmatched to any gene: 1. This CDR3 region has 13 residues. Germline V gene data show CDR1 as SEHNR and CDR2 as FQNEAQ (reference sequence). The CDR3 sequence is CASSFDREETQYF. As DNA, the CDR3 is TGTGCCAGCAGCTTTGACAGGGAAGAGACCCAGTACTTC.

The genes are TRBV20-1 and TRBJ2-5; D is possibly TRBD1 (5 bases). The CDR3 is 11 residues long. V dropped 4 bases and J dropped 4 bases, with 7 bases sitting between them. In germline, CDR1 is DFQATT, CDR2 SNEGSKA (reference sequence). The CDR3 spells CSATGSETQYF. CDR3 bases: TGCAGTGCTACAGGGTCAGAGACCCAGTACTTC.

V gene TRBV5-5 combines with J gene TRBJ1-2; TRBD1 might be the D (5 bases). Germline CDR1 is SGHKS and CDR2 is YYEKEE (reference sequence). With 1 base removed from V and 6 bases from J, the gap between germline ends came to 10 bases. The CDR3 is made up of 13 amino acids. The CDR3 spells CASSLRQSDGYTF. The CDR3 DNA is TGTGCCAGCAGCTTGAGACAGTCTGATGGCTACACCTTC.

This chain joins TRBV7-2 and TRBJ1-6, with 7 bases matching TRBD1. This CDR3 region has 17 residues. CDR1 SGHTA and CDR2 FQGNSA come from the germline V gene. The V segment lost 2 bases and the J segment 5 bases; nucleotides outside the gene matches: 9. The CDR3 here is CASSLKPPGQHNSPLHF. The CDR3 DNA sequence: TGTGCCAGCAGCTTAAAACCCCCGGGACAGCATAATTCACCCCTCCACTTT.

The CDR3 spells CASSPGQGFNYGYTF. DNA of the CDR3: TGTGCCAGCAGCCCTGGACAGGGCTTTAATTATGGCTACACCTTC. The chain uses TRBV14 and TRBJ1-2, with 8 nucleotides matching TRBD1. Trimming cost V 4 bases and J 5 bases; bases outside gene matches: 9. The V gene's germline CDR1 is SGHDN and CDR2 FVKESK. This CDR3 region has 15 residues.

The chain combines TRBV7-8 with TRBJ2-5, with 7 bases aligning to TRBD1. J was trimmed by 13 bases and V by 0 bases; bases with no gene match: 8. In germline, CDR1 is SGHVS, CDR2 FQNEAQ. This CDR3 spans 13 amino acids. The CDR3 DNA follows: TGTGCCAGCAGCTTAGCAGACAGGGTACCTGCGTACTTC. It codes for CASSLADRVPAYF.

This chain joins TRBV6-1 and TRBJ2-7, with unresolved D. CDR3 length equals 13 residues. Germline CDR1 and CDR2: MNHNS and SASEGT. V was shortened by 2 bases and J by 4 bases, with 9 bases between the two germline ends. The CDR3 here is CASSEYLKYEQYV. The CDR3 nucleotides are TGTGCCAGCAGTGAATACTTAAAGTACGAGCAGTACGTC.

This chain joins TRBV6-5 and TRBJ1-2; 11 nucleotides align to TRBD1. The CDR3 spans 13 residues. V was clipped by 8 bases and J by 8 bases; unmatched bases: 7. Per germline, CDR1 MNHEY and CDR2 SVGAGI. CDR3 in amino acids: CASSKGDRGGYTF. CDR3 DNA: TGTGCCAGCTCCAAAGGGGACAGGGGGGGCTACACCTTC.

V and J are TRBV3-1 (or the pseudogene TRBV3-2) and TRBJ1-6; TRBD1 matches at 7 bases. With 8 bases clipped from V and 5 bases from J, the junction kept 3 bases outside the gene matches. Germline assignment: CDR1 LGHDT and CDR2 YNNKEL (reference sequence). The CDR3 has 13 amino acids. In DNA, the CDR3 is TGTGCCAGCGCCGGGACAGATAATTCACCCCTCCACTTT. Its protein product is CASAGTDNSPLHF.

The chain recombines TRBV2 with TRBJ1-1; D unclear. Germline lookup yields CDR1 SNHLY and CDR2 FYNNEI. Trimming removed 5 bases at V and 0 bases at J, with 10 bases between. The length of the CDR3 is 14 residues. CDR3 sequence: CASSSTEVNTEAFF. Here the CDR3 DNA reads TGTGCCAGCAGTTCGACGGAGGTGAACACTGAAGCTTTCTTT.

The count of this clone is one. The V gene is TRBV11-3, the J gene TRBJ2-5, with a tentative D call TRBD2 (5 bases). Germline V gene sequence: CDR1 SGHNT, CDR2 YENEEA. The length of the CDR3 is 16 residues. Trimming removed 4 bases from V and 2 bases from J, with 17 bases in between. The CDR3 DNA is TGTGCCAGCAGCTCCCGGAGATGGGGAGTACAAGAGACCCAGTACTTC. It codes for CASSSRRWGVQETQYF.

V gene TRBV11-3 combines with J gene TRBJ2-1; the match to TRBD2 covers 9 bases. The J segment lost 5 bases and the V segment lost 3 bases, leaving 2 bases of the junction unmatched. Germline CDR1 and CDR2: SGHNT and YENEEA. The CDR3 contains 14 residues. CDR3 nucleotides: TGTGCCAGCAGCTTTAGCGGGAGTGACAATGAGCAGTTCTTC. Its protein is CASSFSGSDNEQFF.

The chain has TRBV12-3 or TRBV12-4 and TRBJ2-2; D uncertain. The CDR3 runs 13 residues. Trimming shortened V by 2 bases and J by 5 bases, and 6 bases separated the two germline ends. The CDR3 DNA follows: TGTGCCAGCAGTTTAACCTATACCGGGGAGCTGTTTTTT. Translating gives CASSLTYTGELFF.

This clone was recorded only once. V and J are TRBV29-1 and TRBJ2-3; TRBD1 matches at 9 bases. The V segment lost 4 bases and the J segment 5 bases; nucleotides outside the gene matches: 4. This CDR3 region has 13 residues. CDR1 and CDR2 (germline): SQVTM, ANQGSEA. CDR3 amino acids: CSVVGQGIDTQYF. CDR3 DNA sequence: TGCAGCGTTGTGGGACAGGGAATAGATACGCAGTATTTT.